This T cell receptor (beta chain) derives from a study of T cells after posttransplantation cyclophosphamide. Cells defined as naive were viable CD3+CD4+ or CD3+CD8+ and CCR7+CD45RA+CD45RO-CD95-CD27+CD28+. Profiled with immunoSEQ multiplex PCR; TCRdb holds only in-frame clones, not every one. The table includes some 20,000 clones, 95% to 98% detected once. This sequence originates from a man between 40 and 49 years old in good health, CMV-negative, and a related stem cell transplant donor. The sequenced sample consisted of naive CD4+ T cells sorted from PBMCs.

In nucleotides, the CDR3 is TGTGCCAGCAGTCCCCCCGCCTACAGGTCTAATCAGCCCCAGCATTTT. This gives the protein CASSPPAYRSNQPQHF. The gene calls are TRBV6-6 and TRBJ1-5; tentatively, D is TRBD1 (5 bases). This CDR3 comprises 16 residues. From germline, CDR1 is MNHNY and CDR2 SVGAGI (reference sequence). Trimming removed 5 bases from V and 4 bases from J, with 18 bases in between.